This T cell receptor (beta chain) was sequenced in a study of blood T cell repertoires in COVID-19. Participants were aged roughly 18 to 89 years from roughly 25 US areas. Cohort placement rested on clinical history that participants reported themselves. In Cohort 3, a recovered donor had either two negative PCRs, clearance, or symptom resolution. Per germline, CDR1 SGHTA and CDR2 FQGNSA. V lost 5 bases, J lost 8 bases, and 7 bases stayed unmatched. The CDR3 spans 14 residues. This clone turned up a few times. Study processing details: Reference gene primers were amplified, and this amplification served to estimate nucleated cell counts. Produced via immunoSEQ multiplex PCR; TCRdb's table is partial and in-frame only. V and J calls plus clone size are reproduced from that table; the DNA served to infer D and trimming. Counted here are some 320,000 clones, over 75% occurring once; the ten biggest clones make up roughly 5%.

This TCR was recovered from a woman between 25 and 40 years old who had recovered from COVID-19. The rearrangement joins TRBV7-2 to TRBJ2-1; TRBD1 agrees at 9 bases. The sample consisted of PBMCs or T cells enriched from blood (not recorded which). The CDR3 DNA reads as TGTGCCAGCAGCCAACAGGGGGCCCGGGATGAGCAGTTCTTC. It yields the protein CASSQQGARDEQFF.